This T cell receptor beta chain was identified during a study of breast tumors, draining lymph nodes, adjacent tissues. General study results and limits: Tumor TCR diversity was below lymph nodes but above nontumor tissue.

TCRdb recomputed calls from the multiplex PCR reads with MiXCR, one row per CDR3 protein. The top ten clones hold about 3.9% of a sample with around 250,000 distinct CDR3 sequences, less than 40% of them seen once. This clonotype was seen at least ten times. Its target is unknown. Breast cancer patients provided tissue from their axillary draining lymph nodes. Sequencing was done on a sample of axillary lymph node tissue. This clonotype was obtained from a female donor with breast cancer. Some clones in this sample may be carry-over from other donors' samples.

The CDR3 loop is CASSAWGGNQPQHF. Here the CDR3 DNA reads TGTGCCAGCAGTGCGTGGGGGGGCAATCAGCCCCAGCATTTT. The chain combines TRBV2 with TRBJ1-5, with D perhaps matching TRBD1 (5 bases). The CDR3 loop spans 14 amino acids. Per germline, CDR1 SNHLY and CDR2 FYNNEI. Trimming stripped 4 bases from V and 2 bases from J, with 9 bases between.